The 10 T cell receptor beta chains below all came from one sample that was sequenced in a study of T-cell reconstitution after alpha-beta-depleted transplantation in children (dated by TCRdb to 2016 to 2017). Libraries came from PCR. Sequencing relied on an Illumina HiSeq 2500. Molecular barcoding was employed in the preparation of TCR libraries, with unique molecular identifiers being used to normalize TCRbeta repertoire quantification. TCRdb trimmed public reads at Q25 via fastp, called clones via MiXCR and kept in-frame beta chains. CDR3 protein duplicates are merged, each entry listing the most common genes and DNA. The sample table lists 490,000 or so distinct CDR3 sequences, approximately 12% of them with a count of one. 5% to 6% of the sample lies in the top ten. Sequencing used PBMCs from the stem cell graft donor, obtained from the stem cell graft. These receptors were taken from a human donor who donated a stem cell graft to a child with combined immunodeficiency.

This clonotype came up many times. The genes are TRBV24-1 and TRBJ2-3; D call uncertain. The V gene lost 10 bases and the J gene lost 4 bases, with 14 bases spanning the gap. This CDR3 has 13 residues. The germline CDR1 and CDR2 sequences are KGHDR and SFDVKD. The CDR3 is CATDAGPPDTQYF. In nucleotides, the CDR3 is TGTGCCACAGACGCCGGGCCCCCAGATACGCAGTATTTT.

This clonotype was seen a handful of times. This chain connects TRBV27 to TRBJ2-5, with a possible D match to TRBD2 (5 bases). The CDR3 has 16 residues. Trimming took off 4 bases at V and 2 bases at J, with 17 bases between the two ends. Germline assignment: CDR1 MNHEY and CDR2 SMNVEV (reference sequence). The CDR3 coding sequence is TGTGCCAGCAGTTCGATACACACCGGGAATCAAGAGACCCAGTACTTC. As protein: CASSSIHTGNQETQYF.

The chain joins TRBV30 to TRBJ2-7; TRBD2 is a possible D gene (6 bases). Per the germline V gene, CDR1 is GTSNPN and CDR2 is SVGIG (reference sequence). V shed 4 bases and J shed 4 bases, with 20 bases lying between them. CDR3 length: 15 amino acids. CDR3 bases: TGTGCCTGGAAAGGGCCGCGGGACGGTTCGTACGAGCAGTACTTC. Amino acid sequence: CAWKGPRDGSYEQYF.

There are a few counts of this clonotype. The V gene is TRBV9, the J gene TRBJ2-5; 7 bases line up with TRBD1. CDR3 size: 15 residues. Germline CDR1 reads SGDLS; CDR2 reads YYNGEE. The trim removed 1 base at V and 0 bases at J, leaving 3 bases unmatched. The DNA of the CDR3 is TGTGCCAGCAGCGTAAATGACAGGGACCAAGAGACCCAGTACTTC. Translation: CASSVNDRDQETQYF.

The rearrangement joins TRBV4-3 to TRBJ2-3; tentative D call: TRBD2 (7 bases). The germline V gene has CDR1 LGHNA and CDR2 YSLEER. V was trimmed by 0 bases and J by 6 bases, leaving 19 bases between them. The CDR3 contains 17 residues. The CDR3: CASSQEGGGLPGDTQYF. In nucleotides, the CDR3 is TGCGCCAGCAGCCAAGAAGGAGGGGGACTACCGGGCGATACGCAGTATTTT.

The rearrangement links TRBV12-3 or TRBV12-4 to TRBJ1-3; D unclear. There are 16 residues in the CDR3. Trimming removed 1 base from V and 0 bases from J, with 10 bases in between. The CDR3 nucleotides are TGTGCCAGCAGTTTAGGAGGGTTGCTCTCTGGAAACACCATATATTTT. As protein: CASSLGGLLSGNTIYF.

This clonotype appeared many times. This chain connects TRBV20-1 to TRBJ2-1; D uncertain. Germline assignment: CDR1 DFQATT and CDR2 SNEGSKA (reference sequence). V gave up 0 bases and J gave up 5 bases, with 11 bases separating them. This CDR3 is 14 amino acids long. The CDR3: CSARDRQGNNEQFF. The DNA of the CDR3 is TGCAGTGCTAGAGATAGGCAAGGGAACAATGAGCAGTTCTTC.

J is TRBJ2-7 and V is TRBV12-3 or TRBV12-4; tentatively, D is TRBD1 (6 bases). This CDR3 is built from 13 residues. The V gene lost 11 bases and the J gene lost 2 bases, with 16 bases spanning the gap. The CDR3 sequence is CASGKTGTYEQYF. As DNA, the CDR3 is TGTGCCTCGGGGAAAACAGGGACCTACGAGCAGTACTTC.

The rearrangement joins TRBV6-1 to TRBJ1-2; 10 bases fit TRBD1. V gave up 4 bases and J gave up 8 bases; unmatched junction bases: 16. Germline V lookup: CDR1 MNHNS, CDR2 SASEGT. The length of the CDR3 is 17 residues. CDR3 DNA: TGTGCCAGCAGTGCGAAGACAGGGGGCTCAGTTCTCACGGGCTACACCTTC. This codes for CASSAKTGGSVLTGYTF.

This clonotype was detected many times. CDR3 nucleotide sequence: TGTGCCATCAGTGAGTCTAGCGGGGTGAGCACAGATACGCAGTATTTT. It is translated as CAISESSGVSTDTQYF. The chain recombines TRBV10-3 with TRBJ2-3, with 8 nucleotides matching TRBD2. Germline-derived CDR1 and CDR2 are ENHRY and SYGVKD. The ends lost 0 bases at V and 0 bases at J; junction bases unmatched: 2. CDR3 length equals 16 residues.